Shown below are 15 T cell receptor beta chains from a single sample sequenced in a study of vaccination and CD4 T cells after COVID-19. Indicated treatment: approximately 9-day PBMC culture with coronavirus spike peptide pools or control peptides (ViraFEST assay). These receptors are not linked to any known antigen. The assay that was used to sequence DNA from cultured CD4+ T cells was the Oncomine TCR Beta short-read assay. TCRdb processed the PCR reads anew with MiXCR; each CDR3 protein has one entry. The data show approximately 20,000 distinct CDR3 sequences, just under 80% seen once. The sequencing used CD4+ T cells from blood, cultured in vitro, collected after SARS-CoV-2 vaccination. The source of these receptors is a human donor who received a COVID-19 vaccine.

The J gene is TRBJ1-6, the V gene TRBV19; D perhaps matches TRBD1 (5 bases). The CDR3 spans 14 residues. Per the germline V gene, CDR1 is LNHDA and CDR2 is SQIVND (reference sequence). Deletions cut 2 bases from V and 5 bases from J, with 7 bases between. The CDR3 sequence is CASSILGDNSPLHF. The CDR3 DNA is TGTGCCAGTAGTATACTGGGGGATAATTCACCCCTCCACTTT.

The chain carries TRBV20-1 and TRBJ2-3; 10 nucleotides line up with TRBD2. The V segment lost 3 bases and the J segment 4 bases; nucleotides outside the gene matches: 13. This CDR3 comprises 17 residues. Per the germline V gene, CDR1 is DFQATT and CDR2 is SNEGSKA (reference sequence). In DNA form, the CDR3 reads TGCAGTGCTAGTGGACTAAGCGGGGGGGCCATGTCAGATACGCAGTATTTT. Translated: CSASGLSGGAMSDTQYF.

The chain has TRBV7-9 and TRBJ2-7; 7 bases line up with TRBD1. Germline lookup yields CDR1 SEHNR and CDR2 FQNEAQ (reference sequence). CDR3 length: 15 amino acids. V gave up 0 bases and J gave up 6 bases; unmatched junction bases: 8. The CDR3 here is CASSLAGDSRGEQYF. DNA for the CDR3: TGTGCCAGCAGCTTAGCCGGGGACAGCCGAGGCGAGCAGTACTTC.

The rearrangement uses TRBV20-1 and TRBJ1-1; D unclear. Trimming pared 0 bases from V and 0 bases from J, leaving 11 bases between. Germline-derived CDR1 and CDR2 are DFQATT and SNEGSKA (reference sequence). The CDR3 sequence is 15 residues long. CDR3 DNA: TGCAGTGCTAGAGACGACGGCGGTTTGAACACTGAAGCTTTCTTT. It specifies CSARDDGGLNTEAFF.

The rearrangement joins TRBV6-5 to TRBJ2-6; weak D call: TRBD1 (5 bases). Germline CDR1 and CDR2: MNHEY and SVGAGI. Trimming shortened V by 0 bases and J by 2 bases, and 8 bases separated the two germline ends. This CDR3 spans 16 amino acids. The CDR3 sequence: CASSYSPRAGANVLTF. Written as DNA, the CDR3 is TGTGCCAGCAGTTACTCCCCCAGGGCTGGGGCCAACGTCCTGACTTTC.

This sequence joins TRBV20-1 and TRBJ2-1; 7 bases match TRBD2. Germline V gene data show CDR1 as DFQATT and CDR2 as SNEGSKA (reference sequence). V lost 0 bases, J lost 0 bases, and 5 bases stayed unmatched. This CDR3 comprises 16 residues. The CDR3 sequence is CSARDGGGSSYNEQFF. CDR3 DNA: TGCAGTGCTAGAGATGGGGGGGGAAGCTCCTACAATGAGCAGTTCTTC.

The V gene is TRBV20-1, the J gene TRBJ2-5, with unresolved D. The CDR3 length is 13 residues. CDR1 DFQATT and CDR2 SNEGSKA come from the germline V gene (reference sequence). The ends were cut back, 3 bases at V and 4 bases at J, with 12 bases in the middle. The chain's CDR3 is CSASPTGGETQYF. CDR3 bases: TGCAGTGCTAGCCCAACCGGCGGAGAGACCCAGTACTTC.

The rearrangement joins TRBV20-1 to TRBJ2-5; no reliable D call. CDR1 is DFQATT and CDR2 is SNEGSKA in the germline V gene (reference sequence). V was shortened by 5 bases and J by 2 bases, with 12 bases between the two germline ends. The CDR3 has 13 residues. Here the CDR3 reads CSAVYSPQETQYF. In DNA, the CDR3 is TGCAGTGCTGTATATAGTCCACAAGAGACCCAGTACTTC.

The CDR3 DNA reads TGTGCCAGCAGGCTGGACTCTAACTATGGCTACACCTTC. Protein product: CASRLDSNYGYTF. The chain joins TRBV27 to TRBJ1-2; D remains unclear. V was trimmed by 6 bases and J by 0 bases, leaving 8 bases between them. Germline V gene data show CDR1 as MNHEY and CDR2 as SMNVEV (reference sequence). The CDR3 runs to 13 residues.

The chain's CDR3 is CASSLDRGEQYF. For the CDR3, the DNA is TGTGCCAGCAGCTTAGATCGAGGCGAGCAGTACTTC. This chain connects TRBV11-3 to TRBJ2-7, with unresolved D. Germline CDR1 and CDR2: SGHNT and YENEEA. Trimming cost V 0 bases and J 6 bases, with 6 bases left between them. The CDR3 is made up of 12 amino acids.

The gene calls are TRBV27 and TRBJ1-2; TRBD1 is a possible D gene (6 bases). The CDR3 runs 15 residues. With 7 bases removed from V and 0 bases from J, the gap between germline ends came to 15 bases. From germline, CDR1 is MNHEY and CDR2 SMNVEV (reference sequence). CDR3 amino acids: CASMSGQNTNYGYTF. CDR3 nucleotide sequence: TGTGCCAGCATGTCAGGACAGAATACTAACTATGGCTACACCTTC.

The chain employs TRBV20-1 and TRBJ2-1; TRBD2 aligns across 11 bases. The V segment lost 5 bases and the J segment 6 bases; nucleotides outside the gene matches: 9. There are 15 residues in the CDR3. Per germline, CDR1 DFQATT and CDR2 SNEGSKA (reference sequence). This chain's CDR3 is CSASKIAGGTNEQFF. The CDR3 nucleotides are TGCAGTGCTTCTAAAATAGCGGGGGGGACCAATGAGCAGTTCTTC.

This chain joins TRBV19 and TRBJ2-2; TRBD1 might be the D (5 bases). With 7 bases removed from V and 6 bases from J, the gap between germline ends came to 12 bases. This CDR3 is 13 amino acids long. The germline gives CDR1 LNHDA, CDR2 SQIVND (reference sequence). The CDR3: CASTAGYAGELFF. The CDR3 bases are TGTGCCAGTACTGCAGGGTATGCCGGGGAGCTGTTTTTT.

This chain links TRBV24-1 with TRBJ1-6; D remains unclear. Germline V gene data show CDR1 as KGHDR and CDR2 as SFDVKD. Trimming removed 6 bases from V and 7 bases from J, with 6 bases in between. There are 12 residues in the CDR3. In nucleotides, the CDR3 is TGTGCCACCAGTTTAGGGAATTCACCCCTCCACTTT. This encodes CATSLGNSPLHF.

V gene TRBV20-1 combines with J gene TRBJ1-2; 9 nucleotides align to TRBD1. CDR3 length: 15 residues. Germline lookup yields CDR1 DFQATT and CDR2 SNEGSKA (reference sequence). Unmatched junction bases numbered 7, after V lost 1 base and J lost 4 bases. This CDR3 reads CSARASGTGTYGYTF. The CDR3 DNA is TGCAGTGCTAGAGCCTCCGGGACAGGGACCTATGGCTACACCTTC.